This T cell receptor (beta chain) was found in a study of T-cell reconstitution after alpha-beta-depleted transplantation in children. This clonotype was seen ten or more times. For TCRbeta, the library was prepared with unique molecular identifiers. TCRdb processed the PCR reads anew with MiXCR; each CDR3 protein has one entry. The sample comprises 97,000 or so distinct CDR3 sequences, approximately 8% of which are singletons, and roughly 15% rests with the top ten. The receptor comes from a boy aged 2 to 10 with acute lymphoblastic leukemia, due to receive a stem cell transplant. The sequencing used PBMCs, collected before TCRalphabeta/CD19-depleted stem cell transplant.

In nucleotides, the CDR3 is TGTGCCAGCAGCCCCCCGGGACTAGTAACGGAGACCCAGTACTTC. It yields the protein CASSPPGLVTETQYF. V gene TRBV7-2 combines with J gene TRBJ2-5, with 8 bases identical to TRBD2. The J segment lost 5 bases and the V segment lost 5 bases, leaving 10 bases of the junction unmatched. Germline V CDR1 and CDR2: SGHTA, FQGNSA. This CDR3 has 15 residues.